This T cell receptor (beta chain) was found in a study of T-cell memory formation after mild COVID-19. Employing constant-segment primers, 5'RACE generated TCR alpha and TCR beta cDNA libraries bearing sample barcodes and UMIs. TCRdb re-derived calls from the 5' RACE reads in MiXCR, one entry per CDR3 protein. Of more than 80,000 distinct CDR3 sequences listed, over 15% are singletons. Sequenced sample: PBMCs or a T cell subset sorted from them (not recorded which). The TCR sequence derives from an adult woman who had mild COVID-19 (a few samples of this study predate the infection). Cell type and time point are not known.

The DNA of the CDR3 is TGTGCCAGCAGTTTATTCCGGGGCTACGAGCAGTACTTC. It codes for CASSLFRGYEQYF. The chain recombines TRBV27 with TRBJ2-7; TRBD2 is a possible D gene (5 bases). V lost 1 base to trimming and J lost 3 bases, with 7 bases between them. The CDR3 is 13 residues long. Looked up from germline, CDR1 is MNHEY and CDR2 is SMNVEV (reference sequence).